The 13 T cell receptor beta chains below were found in one sample sequenced in a study of shared T cell receptors in the human thymus. Produced via immunoSEQ multiplex PCR; TCRdb's table is partial and in-frame only. The table has roughly 560,000 clones, approximately 80% seen once; the top ten hold more than 0.01%. This sample was shared with a second study, whose subject was human thymus T cells.

What was sequenced was thymocytes. The receptors were sampled from a boy younger than two with a congenital heart defect.

The chain uses TRBV18 and TRBJ1-1; unclear D gene. Trimming removed 2 bases from V and 1 base from J, with 5 bases in between. Germline V lookup: CDR1 KGHSH, CDR2 LQKENI. The CDR3 has 13 residues. The CDR3 DNA reads as TGTGCCAGCTCACCAGAGGGGAACACTGAAGCTTTCTTT. Translation gives CASSPEGNTEAFF.

DNA for the CDR3: TGCAGCGCCACAGCGCGGGGAGGGGACTACAATGAGCAGTTCTTC. This sequence encodes CSATARGGDYNEQFF. The chain carries TRBV29-1 and TRBJ2-1, with 7 bases fitting TRBD2. V lost 7 bases and J lost 3; bases outside the gene matches: 12. Germline lookup yields CDR1 SQVTM and CDR2 ANQGSEA. The CDR3 is 15 amino acids.

J is TRBJ2-1 and V is TRBV5-6; 7 bases align to TRBD1. V dropped 6 bases and J dropped 4; count of bases not matched to a gene: 7. Germline CDR1 and CDR2: SGHDT and YYEEEE. This CDR3 has 14 residues. The CDR3 sequence is CASNLRGPYNEQFF. DNA of the CDR3: TGTGCCAGCAACCTAAGGGGGCCTTACAATGAGCAGTTCTTC.

The V and J genes are TRBV6-4 and TRBJ2-7; a weak D match, TRBD2 (5 bases). The germline V gene has CDR1 MRHNA and CDR2 SNTAGT. CDR3 length: 13 residues. The V end was cut by 8 bases, the J end by 2 bases, with 13 bases between. The CDR3: CASVVAFTYEQYF. The CDR3 nucleotides read TGTGCCAGCGTAGTAGCGTTCACCTACGAGCAGTACTTC.

The V gene is TRBV11-3, the J gene TRBJ2-2; TRBD2 aligns across 11 bases. The CDR3 runs to 17 residues. The J segment lost 4 bases and the V segment lost 1 base, leaving 5 bases of the junction unmatched. Germline loops: CDR1 SGHNT, CDR2 YENEEA. As DNA, the CDR3 is TGTGCCAGCAGCTTAGGGCCGGGACTAGCGGCCACCGGGGAGCTGTTTTTT. It codes for CASSLGPGLAATGELFF.

The chain joins TRBV29-1 to TRBJ2-1, with 12 bases that match TRBD2. The germline CDR1 and CDR2 sequences are SQVTM and ANQGSEA. The J segment lost 4 bases and the V segment lost 6 bases, leaving 22 bases of the junction unmatched. The CDR3 has 20 amino acids. CDR3 loop: CSVGQQGARLAGDRYNEQFF. For the CDR3, the DNA is TGCAGCGTCGGTCAACAGGGGGCGCGACTAGCGGGAGATAGGTACAATGAGCAGTTCTTC.

This chain connects TRBV1 to TRBJ2-1; the table names TRBD1, a call not compared with the DNA. TRBV1 is recorded as a pseudogene. The CDR3 consists of 16 residues. This CDR3 is CTSSQGDRYSYNEQFF. CDR3 sequence (DNA): TGCACCAGCAGCCAAGGGGACAGATACTCCTACAATGAGCAGTTCTTC.

The sample holds one count of this clone. The chain is built from TRBV5-1 and TRBJ2-2, with a weak D call TRBD2 (7 bases). The CDR3 is 16 residues long. V shed 2 bases and J shed 4 bases, with 15 bases lying between them. Germline CDR1 reads SGHRS; CDR2 reads YFSETQ. This chain's CDR3 is CASSFWRGGFTGELFF. CDR3 in DNA: TGCGCCAGCAGCTTTTGGAGGGGGGGCTTCACCGGGGAGCTGTTTTTT.

This rearrangement joins TRBV7-6 to TRBJ2-7; TRBD1 matches 8 bases. Germline V lookup: CDR1 SGHVS, CDR2 FNYEAQ. CDR3 length: 19 residues. J gave up 0 bases and V 0 bases, and 13 bases lay outside the gene matches. Written as DNA, the CDR3 is TGTGCCAGCAGCTTAGCACGGGCGGCGGGGACAGGAGGCTCCTACGAGCAGTACTTC. This codes for CASSLARAAGTGGSYEQYF. The full variable domain, rest sourced from reference TRBV7-6 and TRBJ2-7, is GAGVSQSPRYKVTKRGQDVALRCDPISGHVSLYWYRQALGQGPEFLTYFNYEAQQDKSGLPNDRFSAERPEGSISTLTIQRTEQRDSAMYRCASSLARAAGTGGSYEQYFGPGTRLTVT.

This chain uses TRBV7-9 with TRBJ2-3; no clear D gene. The CDR3 is 14 residues long. CDR1 and CDR2 (germline): SEHNR, FQNEAQ (reference sequence). Trimming removed 1 base at V and 0 bases at J, with 5 bases between. CDR3 in DNA: TGTGCCAGCAGCTTAGTTTTAAGCACAGATACGCAGTATTTT. It specifies CASSLVLSTDTQYF. The full variable domain, its missing parts supplied by reference TRBV7-9 and TRBJ2-3, is DTGVSQNPRHKITKRGQNVTFRCDPISEHNRLYWYRQTLGQGPEFLTYFQNEAQLEKSRLLSDRFSAERPKGSFSTLEIQRTEQGDSAMYLCASSLVLSTDTQYFGPGTRLTVL.

The chain recombines TRBV4-1 with TRBJ2-7; a possible D gene is TRBD2 (6 bases). Per germline, CDR1 MGHRA and CDR2 YSYEKL. V lost 4 bases and J 2 bases, leaving 18 bases between the germline ends. CDR3 length equals 16 residues. CDR3 DNA: TGCGCCAGCAGCCCCGACCGTAGCGGCGCCCCCTACGAGCAGTACTTC. Translated, it gives CASSPDRSGAPYEQYF.

This clone was found once. The V and J genes are TRBV7-6 and TRBJ2-7, with D possibly being TRBD1 (7 bases). Germline CDR1 and CDR2: SGHVS and FNYEAQ. V lost 2 bases to trimming and J lost 0 bases, with 17 bases between them. The CDR3 is 17 residues long. The DNA of the CDR3 is TGTGCCAGCAGCTTAACGGAGACAGGGAGGCCCTCCTACGAGCAGTACTTC. The encoded protein is CASSLTETGRPSYEQYF. Complete variable domain (other parts from reference TRBV7-6 and TRBJ2-7): GAGVSQSPRYKVTKRGQDVALRCDPISGHVSLYWYRQALGQGPEFLTYFNYEAQQDKSGLPNDRFSAERPEGSISTLTIQRTEQRDSAMYRCASSLTETGRPSYEQYFGPGTRLTVT.

The V call is TRBV28, the J call TRBJ2-5; maybe TRBD2 (6 bases). Deletions cut 3 bases from V and 1 base from J, with 6 bases between. From germline, CDR1 is MDHEN and CDR2 SYDVKM. This CDR3 is 13 amino acids long. The CDR3 nucleotides read TGTGCCAGCAGTTTGGGGGGCCAAGAGACCCAGTACTTC. This gives the protein CASSLGGQETQYF.